This T cell receptor beta chain derives from a study of blood T cell repertoires in COVID-19. Source study methods: Reference gene primer amplification in the assay estimated nucleated cell counts. Only in-frame clones appear in the TCRdb table, and some are missing; sequencing was by immunoSEQ multiplex PCR. D and trimming were read from the DNA, whereas the V and J calls and clone size are those reported in that table. The data contain fewer than 200,000 clones, 65% to 85% of them seen just once; the ten biggest clones take up about 10%. This clone has only one observation. This TCR was sampled from a woman of 80 years or more with active or convalescent COVID-19. Sequencing was performed on peripheral blood.

The CDR3 loop reads CASLESGTANTGELFF. In nucleotides, the CDR3 is TGCGCCAGCCTAGAGTCCGGGACAGCGAACACCGGGGAGCTGTTTTTT. V gene TRBV5-1 combines with J gene TRBJ2-2, with 7 bases lining up with TRBD1. Germline V gives CDR1 SGHRS, CDR2 YFSETQ. Trimming took 7 bases from V and 0 from J; bases not matched to a gene: 9. The CDR3 contains 16 residues.